This T cell receptor beta chain is drawn from a study of blood T cell repertoires in COVID-19 (dated by TCRdb to 2020 to 2021). Regarding the complete study: The collaborator samples originated in the United States, Italy and Spain and spanned the acute and convalescent phases of COVID-19. The repertoires were made available in a free public database intended to serve as a resource for research on the immune response to SARS-CoV-2. HLA class I and class II types, where available, came from metadata supplied by the sample provider rather than from assay-based typing. Deeply sampled blood TCRbeta repertoires from subjects exposed to, actively infected with, or recovered from COVID-19 were included in the dataset. The material from the prospective study consisted of cDNA or gDNA derived from T cells, B-cell-depleted T cells, or PBMCs. Sample metadata almost always included a de-identified subject ID, COVID-19 status, age in years and sex. Samples came from the ongoing ImmuneRACE study (first 160 participants) plus 1,254 subjects from 6 global collaborators.

Regarding this clone: The antigen it recognizes is unknown. One base away there is no much larger clone; base qualities are not given.

TCRbeta CDR3 regions were amplified from genomic DNA using the immunoSEQ Assay, a bias-controlled multiplex PCR. As for how the authors treated the data: Within the assay, amplification of reference gene primers was used to estimate how many nucleated cells each sample contained. Sequence reads were collapsed and filtered to measure the absolute abundance of every unique TCRbeta CDR3 rearrangement. Productive Simpson clonality was computed per sample as the square root of Simpson's diversity index over productive rearrangements. TCRdb took over this immuneACCESS table, retaining in-frame rearrangements with V and J assigned. Such tables are incomplete; in checked studies, under half of the missing clones stem from an unresolved V gene, and the remainder is unexplained. V and J calls plus clone size are reproduced from that table; the DNA served to infer D and trimming. The sample profile shows around 280,000 clones; around 88% of them were found once. Jointly, the top ten make up over 2% of the sample.

The paper as a whole reports these results and caveats: How much clinical and demographic metadata was included differed by source and by participant, and the metadata was provided uncurated.

V has 5 bases trimmed and J has 6 bases trimmed; junction bases matching no gene number 9. Spanning cysteine to phenylalanine, the CDR3 consists of 14 amino acids. This entry keeps only the CDR3 DNA: 42 bases, framed from base 1. Based on the germline V gene (reference sequence), the CDR1 and CDR2 sequences are LNHDA and SQIVND. A second Seattle source provided samples from volunteer blood donors who had recovered from COVID-19. Each collaborating institution followed its own protocols to collect whole blood in K2EDTA tubes. For TCRbeta analysis, collaborators shipped samples as frozen whole blood, isolated PBMCs, or DNA extracted from either of those sample types.

Sequenced: peripheral blood. The rearranged segments are TRBV19 and TRBJ1-1, with 7 central nucleotides matching TRBD1. The source of this sequence is a woman aged 25 to 39 who had recovered from COVID-19. The CDR3 sequence is CASSLTQGYAEAFF. The nucleotides are TGTGCCAGTAGTCTCACACAGGGGTACGCTGAAGCTTTCTTT.